Below, 12 T cell receptor beta chains from the same sample are listed, as sequenced in a study of shared clonotypes between healthy human individuals. Naive CD8 cells, CD45RO-negative and positively selected for CCR7, excluded terminally differentiated effector memory CD45RA+ cells. TCRdb's table, derived via immunoSEQ multiplex PCR, lists solely in-frame clones and lacks some. The data contain under 1 million clones, about 96% of them singletons. Sequencing input: naive CD8+ T cells sorted from blood. Every receptor here comes from a man between 25 and 39 years old in good health.

This chain joins TRBV29-1 and TRBJ1-2; the D gene is possibly TRBD1 (5 bases). The CDR3 runs 14 residues. Germline CDR1 and CDR2: SQVTM and ANQGSEA. Trimming removed 0 bases from V and 1 base from J, with 9 bases in between. CDR3 in DNA: TGCAGCGTTGAAGATCGGACAATTAACTATGGCTACACCTTC. Residues: CSVEDRTINYGYTF.

The V call is TRBV6-1, the J call TRBJ2-7; 10 bases are shared with TRBD2. CDR3 length: 15 amino acids. The V gene's germline CDR1 is MNHNS and CDR2 SASEGT. Germline trimming cut 1 base from V and 3 bases from J; bases unmatched to any gene: 3. CDR3 region: CASSEDSSGSYEQYF. The CDR3 DNA sequence: TGTGCCAGCAGTGAAGACTCTAGCGGGAGCTACGAGCAGTACTTC.

The V gene is TRBV27, the J gene TRBJ2-1; D is undetermined. The CDR3 runs 14 residues. Germline V gene lookup returns CDR1 MNHEY and CDR2 SMNVEV (reference sequence). Deletions cut 7 bases from V and 5 bases from J, with 15 bases between. In DNA form, the CDR3 reads TGTGCCAGCATAAGGTTCCCTAATGACAATGAGCAGTTCTTC. It codes for CASIRFPNDNEQFF.

The chain joins TRBV27 to TRBJ2-5, with a weak D call TRBD2 (5 bases). CDR3 length: 12 amino acids. CDR1 MNHEY and CDR2 SMNVEV come from the germline V gene (reference sequence). The ends were cut back, 4 bases at V and 2 bases at J, with 5 bases in the middle. CDR3 nucleotide sequence: TGTGCCAGCAGTTCGGGACAAGAGACCCAGTACTTC. This sequence encodes CASSSGQETQYF.

With respect to this clone: The germline gene is not matched at one end of the junction; a read error may be the cause. The rearrangement links TRBV28 to TRBJ2-3; 9 nucleotides match TRBD1. CDR3 length: 11 residues. Germline CDR1 MDHEN, CDR2 SYDVKM. CDR3 sequence reads: CASSFGTGQDF. The CDR3 bases are TGTGCCAGCAGTTTCGGGACAGGGCAAGATTTT.

The rearrangement joins TRBV27 to TRBJ1-2; no firm D call. Trimming shortened V by 6 bases and J by 5 bases, and 13 bases separated the two germline ends. The CDR3 totals 13 residues. Germline CDR1 MNHEY, CDR2 SMNVEV (reference sequence). Here the CDR3 reads CASRDTGEYGYTF. The CDR3 bases are TGTGCCAGCAGAGACACCGGGGAGTATGGCTACACCTTC.

The DNA for the CDR3 is TGTGCCAGCAGCTTAGGGGGTCAATGGGGCTCCACAGATACGCAGTATTTT. Translated, it gives CASSLGGQWGSTDTQYF. The genes are TRBV13 and TRBJ2-3; TRBD1 is a possible D gene (5 bases). V was shortened by 0 bases and J by 2 bases, with 15 bases between the two germline ends. CDR1 PRHDT and CDR2 FYEKMQ come from the germline V gene (reference sequence). This CDR3 comprises 17 residues.

The chain combines TRBV5-5 with TRBJ2-7; TRBD2 might be the D (5 bases). The CDR3 length is 13 residues. The V gene lost 6 bases and the J gene lost 4 bases, with 14 bases spanning the gap. The germline V gene encodes CDR1 SGHKS and CDR2 YYEKEE (reference sequence). The CDR3 reads CASTLGGYYEQYF. CDR3 sequence (DNA): TGTGCCAGCACCCTGGGCGGGTATTACGAGCAGTACTTC.

This chain links TRBV2 with TRBJ2-7, with D perhaps TRBD1 (7 bases). The ends were cut back, 5 bases at V and 0 bases at J, with 20 bases in the middle. This CDR3 has 17 residues. CDR1 is SNHLY and CDR2 is FYNNEI in the germline V gene. CDR3 sequence (DNA): TGTGCCAGCAGTCAAAGGGCGGGACAGTTGGACTCCTACGAGCAGTACTTC. It translates to CASSQRAGQLDSYEQYF.

The rearrangement joins TRBV5-1 to TRBJ2-1; a possible D gene is TRBD1 (5 bases). V gave up 3 bases and J gave up 1 base, with 11 bases separating them. The germline gives CDR1 SGHRS, CDR2 YFSETQ. CDR3 length equals 15 residues. Written as DNA, the CDR3 is TGCGCCAGCAGCTCCCTAAGGGGATCCTACAATGAGCAGTTCTTC. This codes for CASSSLRGSYNEQFF. Filled out from reference TRBV5-1 and TRBJ2-1, the complete variable domain reads KAGVTQTPRYLIKTRGQQVTLSCSPISGHRSVSWYQQTPGQGLQFLFEYFSETQRNKGNFPGRFSGRQFSNSRSEMNVSTLELGDSALYLCASSSLRGSYNEQFFGPGTRLTVL.

This sequence joins TRBV25-1 and TRBJ2-7; TRBD2 might be the D (5 bases). This CDR3 has 13 residues. Trimming took off 6 bases at V and 2 bases at J, with 11 bases between the two ends. The germline gives CDR1 MGHDK, CDR2 SYGVNS. CDR3 DNA: TGTGCCAGCAGAGGACGGGGTCCCTACGAGCAGTACTTC. Its protein product is CASRGRGPYEQYF.

The rearrangement joins TRBV11-3 to TRBJ2-3; a weak D match, TRBD1 (6 bases). V lost 0 bases, J lost 2 bases, and 15 bases lay in between. This CDR3 spans 17 amino acids. CDR1 and CDR2 (germline): SGHNT, YENEEA. The DNA of the CDR3 is TGTGCCAGCAGCTTAGAAGTTACGGGACAACACACAGATACGCAGTATTTT. Protein product: CASSLEVTGQHTDTQYF.